This TCR beta chain was profiled in a study of immune evolution from preneoplasia to lung adenocarcinoma. CDR3 length equals 14 residues. Germline-derived CDR1 and CDR2 are SEHNR and FQNEAQ (reference sequence). V was pared by 5 bases and J by 2 bases, with 0 bases of the junction left unmatched. Sequenced by immunoSEQ multiplex PCR; TCRdb stores in-frame clones only, minus some. This table has some 4,300 clones, about three quarters appearing once. Specimen: FFPE adjacent normal lung tissue. The sequence derives from a donor at least 70 years old with lung adenocarcinoma. V and J are TRBV7-9 and TRBJ1-5, with 10 bases that match TRBD1. CDR3 sequence reads: CASSGTGGNQPQHF. The CDR3 DNA sequence: TGTGCCAGCAGCGGGACAGGGGGCAATCAGCCCCAGCATTTT.